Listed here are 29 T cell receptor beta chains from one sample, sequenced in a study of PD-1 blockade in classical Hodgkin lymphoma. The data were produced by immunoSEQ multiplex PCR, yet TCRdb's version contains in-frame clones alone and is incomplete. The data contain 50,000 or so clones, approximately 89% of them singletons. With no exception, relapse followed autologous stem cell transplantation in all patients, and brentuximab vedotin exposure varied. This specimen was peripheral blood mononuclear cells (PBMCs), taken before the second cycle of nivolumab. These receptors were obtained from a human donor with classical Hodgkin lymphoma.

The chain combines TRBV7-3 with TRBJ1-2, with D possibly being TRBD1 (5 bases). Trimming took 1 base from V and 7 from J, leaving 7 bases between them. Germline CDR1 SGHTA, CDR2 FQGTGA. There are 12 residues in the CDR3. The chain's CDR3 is CASSLNGGGYTF. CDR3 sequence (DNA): TGTGCCAGCAGCTTAAACGGGGGTGGCTACACCTTC.

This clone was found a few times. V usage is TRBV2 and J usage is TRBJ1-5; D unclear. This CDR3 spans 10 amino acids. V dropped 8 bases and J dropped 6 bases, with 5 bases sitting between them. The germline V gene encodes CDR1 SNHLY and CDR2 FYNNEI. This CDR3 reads CASGSQPQHF. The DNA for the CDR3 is TGTGCCAGCGGGAGTCAGCCCCAGCATTTT. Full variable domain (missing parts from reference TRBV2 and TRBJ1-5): EPEVTQTPSHQVTQMGQEVILRCVPISNHLYFYWYRQILGQKVEFLVSFYNNEISEKSEIFDDQFSVERPDGSNFTLKIRSTKLEDSAMYFCASGSQPQHFGDGTRLSIL.

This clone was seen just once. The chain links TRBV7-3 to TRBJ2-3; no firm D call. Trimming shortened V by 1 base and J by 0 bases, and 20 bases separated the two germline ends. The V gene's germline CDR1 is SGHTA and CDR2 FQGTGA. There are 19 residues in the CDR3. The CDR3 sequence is CASSLMASTTPLSTDTQYF. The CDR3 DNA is TGTGCCAGCAGCTTAATGGCCTCGACAACCCCTCTGAGCACAGATACGCAGTATTTT.

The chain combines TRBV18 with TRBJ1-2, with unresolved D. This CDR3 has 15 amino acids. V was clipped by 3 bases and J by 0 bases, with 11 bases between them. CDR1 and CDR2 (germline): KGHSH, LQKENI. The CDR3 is CASSPDDGPNYGYTF. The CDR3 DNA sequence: TGTGCCAGCTCACCCGACGACGGACCTAACTATGGCTACACCTTC.

CDR3 protein: CATTGPPSDIQYF. The DNA for the CDR3 is TGTGCCACCACCGGGCCCCCGTCGGACATTCAGTACTTC. The chain links TRBV15 to TRBJ2-4; D not certain. The CDR3 sequence is 13 residues long. Trimming pared 7 bases from V and 8 bases from J, leaving 15 bases between. Per the germline V gene, CDR1 is LNHNV and CDR2 is YYDKDF (reference sequence).

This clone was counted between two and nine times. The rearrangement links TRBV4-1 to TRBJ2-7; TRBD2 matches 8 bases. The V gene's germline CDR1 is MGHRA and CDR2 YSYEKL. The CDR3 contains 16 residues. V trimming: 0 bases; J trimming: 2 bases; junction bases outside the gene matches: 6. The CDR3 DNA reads TGCGCCAGCAGCCAAGATCCGGGGGGGTTGGCCTACGAGCAGTACTTC. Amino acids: CASSQDPGGLAYEQYF.

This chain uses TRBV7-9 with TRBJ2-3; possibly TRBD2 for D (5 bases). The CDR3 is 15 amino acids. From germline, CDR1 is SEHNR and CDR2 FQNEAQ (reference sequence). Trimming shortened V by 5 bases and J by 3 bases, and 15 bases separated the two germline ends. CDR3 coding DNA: TGTGCCAGCAGCCTGCCGGACGAGGGAACAGATACGCAGTATTTT. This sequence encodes CASSLPDEGTDTQYF.

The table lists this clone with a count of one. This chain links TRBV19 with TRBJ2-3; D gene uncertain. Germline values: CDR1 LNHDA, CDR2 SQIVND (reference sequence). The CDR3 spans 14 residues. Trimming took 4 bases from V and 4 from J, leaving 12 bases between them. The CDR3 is CASSSAVGSDTQYF. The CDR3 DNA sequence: TGTGCCAGTAGTAGCGCCGTAGGCTCAGATACGCAGTATTTT. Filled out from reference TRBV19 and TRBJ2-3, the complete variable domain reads DGGITQSPKYLFRKEGQNVTLSCEQNLNHDAMYWYRQDPGQGLRLIYYSQIVNDFQKGDIAEGYSVSREKKESFPLTVTSAQKNPTAFYLCASSSAVGSDTQYFGPGTRLTVL.

CDR3 protein: CASSQDGGYGNTIYF. Written as DNA, the CDR3 is TGCGCCAGCAGCCAAGATGGGGGTTACGGAAACACCATATATTTT. This chain connects TRBV4-3 to TRBJ1-3, with a weak D call TRBD1 (5 bases). The CDR3 covers 15 residues. Germline V CDR1 and CDR2: LGHNA, YSLEER. Trimming removed 0 bases from V and 4 bases from J, with 10 bases in between.

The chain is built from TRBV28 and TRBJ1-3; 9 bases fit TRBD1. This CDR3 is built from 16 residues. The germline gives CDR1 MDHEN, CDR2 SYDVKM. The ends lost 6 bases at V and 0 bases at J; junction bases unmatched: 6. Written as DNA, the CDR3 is TGTGCCAGCAGCACCTGGACAGGGGACTCTGGAAACACCATATATTTT. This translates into CASSTWTGDSGNTIYF.

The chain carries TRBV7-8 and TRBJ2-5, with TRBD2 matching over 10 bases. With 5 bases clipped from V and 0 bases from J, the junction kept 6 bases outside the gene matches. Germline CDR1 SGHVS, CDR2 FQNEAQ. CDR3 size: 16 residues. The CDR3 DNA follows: TGTGCCAGCAGCAGAGGGACTAGCGCGTACCAAGAGACCCAGTACTTC. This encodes CASSRGTSAYQETQYF.

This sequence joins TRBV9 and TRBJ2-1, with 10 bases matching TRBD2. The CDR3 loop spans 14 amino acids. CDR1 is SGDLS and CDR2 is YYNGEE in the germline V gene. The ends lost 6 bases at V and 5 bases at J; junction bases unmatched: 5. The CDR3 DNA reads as TGTGCCAGCAAGGAGCGGGAGGGCCACAATGAGCAGTTCTTC. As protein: CASKEREGHNEQFF.

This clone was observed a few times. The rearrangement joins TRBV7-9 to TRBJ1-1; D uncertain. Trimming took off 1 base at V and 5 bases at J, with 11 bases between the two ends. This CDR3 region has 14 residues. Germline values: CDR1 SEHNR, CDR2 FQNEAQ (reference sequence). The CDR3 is CASSLDPSGTEAFF. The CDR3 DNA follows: TGTGCCAGCAGCTTAGACCCCTCGGGAACTGAAGCTTTCTTT.

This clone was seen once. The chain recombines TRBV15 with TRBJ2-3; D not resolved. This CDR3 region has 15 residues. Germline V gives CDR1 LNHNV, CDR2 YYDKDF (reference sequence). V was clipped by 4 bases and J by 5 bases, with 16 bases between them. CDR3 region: CATSIPYGSGDTQYF. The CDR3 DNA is TGTGCCACCAGCATCCCCTATGGCTCGGGAGATACGCAGTATTTT.

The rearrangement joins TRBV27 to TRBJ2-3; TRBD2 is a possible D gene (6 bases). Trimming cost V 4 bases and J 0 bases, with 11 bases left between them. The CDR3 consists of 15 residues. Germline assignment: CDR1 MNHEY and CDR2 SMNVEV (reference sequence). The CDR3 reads CASSWGGASTDTQYF. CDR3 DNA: TGTGCCAGCAGTTGGGGCGGGGCGAGCACAGATACGCAGTATTTT.

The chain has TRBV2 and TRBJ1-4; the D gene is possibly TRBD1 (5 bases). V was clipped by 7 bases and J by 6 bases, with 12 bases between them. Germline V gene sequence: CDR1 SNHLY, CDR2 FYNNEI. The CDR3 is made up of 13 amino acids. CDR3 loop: CASMGERDEKLFF. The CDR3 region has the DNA TGTGCCAGCATGGGGGAAAGGGATGAAAAACTGTTTTTT.

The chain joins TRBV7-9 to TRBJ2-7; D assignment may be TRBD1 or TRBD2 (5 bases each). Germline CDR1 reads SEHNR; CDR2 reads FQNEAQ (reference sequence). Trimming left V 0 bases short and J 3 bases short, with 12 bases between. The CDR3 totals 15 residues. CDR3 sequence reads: CASSLAQMGVYEQYF. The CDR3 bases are TGTGCCAGCAGCTTAGCGCAAATGGGGGTCTACGAGCAGTACTTC.

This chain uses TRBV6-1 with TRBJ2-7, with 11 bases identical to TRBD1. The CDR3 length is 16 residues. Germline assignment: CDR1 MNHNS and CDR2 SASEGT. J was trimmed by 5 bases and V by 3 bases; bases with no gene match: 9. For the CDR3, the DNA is TGTGCCAGCAGTGAGTTACCCGGACAGGGGGCTGACGAGCAGTACTTC. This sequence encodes CASSELPGQGADEQYF.

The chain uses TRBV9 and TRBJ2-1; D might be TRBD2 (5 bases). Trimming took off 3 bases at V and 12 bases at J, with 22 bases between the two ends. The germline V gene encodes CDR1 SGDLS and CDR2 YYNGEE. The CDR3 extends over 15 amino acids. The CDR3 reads CASSALLDLTMGQFF. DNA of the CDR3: TGTGCCAGCAGCGCCTTACTAGACCTTACAATGGGGCAGTTCTTC.

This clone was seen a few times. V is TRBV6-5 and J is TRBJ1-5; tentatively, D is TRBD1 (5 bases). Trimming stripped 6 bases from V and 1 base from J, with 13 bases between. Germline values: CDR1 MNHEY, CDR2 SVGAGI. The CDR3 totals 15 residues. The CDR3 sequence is CASSRRDSSNQPQHF. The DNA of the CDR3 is TGTGCCAGCAGCCGACGGGACTCCAGCAATCAGCCCCAGCATTTT.

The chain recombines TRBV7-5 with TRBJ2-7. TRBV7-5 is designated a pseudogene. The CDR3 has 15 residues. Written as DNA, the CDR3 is TGTGTCAGAAGCTTTCAGCTTCAGAGCTCCTACGAGCAGTACTTC. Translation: CVRSFQLQSSYEQYF.

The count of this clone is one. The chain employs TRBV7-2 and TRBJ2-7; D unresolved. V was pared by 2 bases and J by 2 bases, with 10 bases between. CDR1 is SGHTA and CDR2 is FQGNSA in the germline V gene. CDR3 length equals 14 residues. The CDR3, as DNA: TGTGCCAGCAGCTTAACCGACTCCCCCTACGAGCAGTACTTC. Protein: CASSLTDSPYEQYF.

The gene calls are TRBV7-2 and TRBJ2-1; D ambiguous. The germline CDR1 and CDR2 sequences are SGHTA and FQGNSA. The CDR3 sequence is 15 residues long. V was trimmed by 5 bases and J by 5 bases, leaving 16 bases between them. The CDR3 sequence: CASSKYDSDDNEQFF. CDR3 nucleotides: TGTGCCAGCAGCAAGTACGACTCGGACGACAATGAGCAGTTCTTC.

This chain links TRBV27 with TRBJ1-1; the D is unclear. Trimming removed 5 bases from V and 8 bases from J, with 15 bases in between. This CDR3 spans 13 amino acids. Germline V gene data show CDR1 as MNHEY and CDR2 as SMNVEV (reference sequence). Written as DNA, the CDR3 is TGTGCCAGCAGTCTTCTCCGAAGAAGCGAAGCTTTCTTT. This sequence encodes CASSLLRRSEAFF.

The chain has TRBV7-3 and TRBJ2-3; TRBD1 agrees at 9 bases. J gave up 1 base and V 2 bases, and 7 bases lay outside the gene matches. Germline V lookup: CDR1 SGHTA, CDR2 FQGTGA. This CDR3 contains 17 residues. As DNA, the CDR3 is TGTGCCAGCAGCTTAGCCTTCCGGGACAGGGGCACAGATACGCAGTATTTT. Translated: CASSLAFRDRGTDTQYF.

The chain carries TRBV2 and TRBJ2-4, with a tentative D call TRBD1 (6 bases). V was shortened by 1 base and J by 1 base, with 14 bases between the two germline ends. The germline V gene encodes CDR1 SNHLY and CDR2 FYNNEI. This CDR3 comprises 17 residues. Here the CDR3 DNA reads TGTGCCAGCAGTGAAGGGTTCCGTAGGGGGGCCAAAAACATTCAGTACTTC. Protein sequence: CASSEGFRRGAKNIQYF.

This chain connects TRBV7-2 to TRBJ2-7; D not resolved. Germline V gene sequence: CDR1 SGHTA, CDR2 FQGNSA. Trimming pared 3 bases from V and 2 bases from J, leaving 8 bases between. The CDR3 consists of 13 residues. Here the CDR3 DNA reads TGTGCCAGCAGCTTTTCTCCCACCTACGAGCAGTACTTC. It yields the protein CASSFSPTYEQYF.

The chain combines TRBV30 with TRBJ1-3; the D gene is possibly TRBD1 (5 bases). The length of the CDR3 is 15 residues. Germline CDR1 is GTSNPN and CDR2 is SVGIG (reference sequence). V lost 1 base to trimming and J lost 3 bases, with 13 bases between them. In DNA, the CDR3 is TGTGCCTGGAGTGACGGGGGTTTGAGTGGAAACACCATATATTTT. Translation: CAWSDGGLSGNTIYF.

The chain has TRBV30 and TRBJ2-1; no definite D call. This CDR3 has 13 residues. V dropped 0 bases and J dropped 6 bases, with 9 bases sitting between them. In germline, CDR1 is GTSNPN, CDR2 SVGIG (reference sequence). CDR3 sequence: CAWSVPKGNEQFF. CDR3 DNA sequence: TGTGCCTGGAGTGTACCCAAAGGCAATGAGCAGTTCTTC.